The clone carrying this T cell receptor (beta chain) appeared a few times. Its antigen is as yet unknown. The source of the sample is a study of cytotoxic CD8 clonotypes in ibrutinib-treated CLL. Study background: Once treatment had gone on for a median of roughly eleven months, range 6 to 36, response samples were drawn.

General observations from the study: Clonality correlated strongly with circulating CD8+ T cells and exceeded age-matched healthy donors at baseline.

Libraries were prepared by immunoSEQ multiplex PCR; TCRdb keeps only in-frame clonotypes and omits some of them. The sample lists some 58,000 clones; over 60% were seen once. Trimming took off 3 bases at V and 2 bases at J, with 8 bases between the two ends. The germline V gene encodes CDR1 SGHTA and CDR2 FQGNSA. The CDR3 covers 15 residues. This receptor was obtained from a human donor with chronic lymphocytic leukemia. The chain links TRBV7-2 to TRBJ2-6, with a weak D call TRBD1 (5 bases). Source: PBMCs, taken after 12 months of ibrutinib treatment. The CDR3 spells CASSFTGTGANVLTF. The CDR3 bases are TGTGCCAGCAGCTTCACAGGTACTGGGGCCAACGTCCTGACTTTC.